Included here is one T cell receptor (beta chain) sequence, with context. Its antigen is not known. TCRdb analysed the reads with MiXCR anew, one entry per CDR3 protein. The sample contains about 250,000 distinct CDR3 sequences, 15% to 20% of which appear only once. The record originates from a study of T cell repertoires in cytomegalovirus infection. In the study overall: CMV infection together with matching HLA type was indicated by public TCR beta signatures.

Trimming pared 5 bases from V and 6 bases from J, leaving 10 bases between. The germline gives CDR1 SGHAT, CDR2 FQNNGV. The CDR3 is made up of 12 amino acids. Study-wide results and limits: Cumulative frequency of public TCR beta families picked out carriers of CMV plus the relevant HLA. CMV-specific HLA-C-restricted TCR beta clonotypes dominated the ex vivo response.

Specimen: CD8+ T cells from PBMCs. This receptor was identified in a human donor in good health (CMV status not recorded). Some clones in this sample may be carry-over from other donors' samples. The chain links TRBV11-2 to TRBJ1-2; no firm D call. CDR3 nucleotides: TGTGCCAGCAGCCCCGGGGAGGATGGCTACACCTTC. This gives the protein CASSPGEDGYTF.